The clone carrying this TCR beta chain was recorded a few times. This sample stems from a study of blood T cell repertoires in COVID-19. About the research overall: There were acute and convalescent COVID-19 samples, and they came from the United States, Italy and Spain.

The method was immunoSEQ multiplex PCR; TCRdb's version includes in-frame clones alone and lacks a portion of them. This sample has around 260,000 clones, with roughly four fifths found just once. The ends were cut back, 4 bases at V and 0 bases at J, with 10 bases in the middle. This CDR3 contains 14 residues. The germline V gene encodes CDR1 SGHVT and CDR2 SQSDAQ. The chain couples TRBV7-4 to TRBJ2-7; maybe TRBD2 (5 bases). The sample consisted of PBMCs or T cells enriched from blood (not recorded which). The receptor comes from a man aged 30 to 39 with acute COVID-19. The CDR3 spells CASSCWTGSYEQYV. CDR3 in DNA: TGTGCCAGCAGCTGCTGGACTGGCTCCTACGAGCAGTACGTC.